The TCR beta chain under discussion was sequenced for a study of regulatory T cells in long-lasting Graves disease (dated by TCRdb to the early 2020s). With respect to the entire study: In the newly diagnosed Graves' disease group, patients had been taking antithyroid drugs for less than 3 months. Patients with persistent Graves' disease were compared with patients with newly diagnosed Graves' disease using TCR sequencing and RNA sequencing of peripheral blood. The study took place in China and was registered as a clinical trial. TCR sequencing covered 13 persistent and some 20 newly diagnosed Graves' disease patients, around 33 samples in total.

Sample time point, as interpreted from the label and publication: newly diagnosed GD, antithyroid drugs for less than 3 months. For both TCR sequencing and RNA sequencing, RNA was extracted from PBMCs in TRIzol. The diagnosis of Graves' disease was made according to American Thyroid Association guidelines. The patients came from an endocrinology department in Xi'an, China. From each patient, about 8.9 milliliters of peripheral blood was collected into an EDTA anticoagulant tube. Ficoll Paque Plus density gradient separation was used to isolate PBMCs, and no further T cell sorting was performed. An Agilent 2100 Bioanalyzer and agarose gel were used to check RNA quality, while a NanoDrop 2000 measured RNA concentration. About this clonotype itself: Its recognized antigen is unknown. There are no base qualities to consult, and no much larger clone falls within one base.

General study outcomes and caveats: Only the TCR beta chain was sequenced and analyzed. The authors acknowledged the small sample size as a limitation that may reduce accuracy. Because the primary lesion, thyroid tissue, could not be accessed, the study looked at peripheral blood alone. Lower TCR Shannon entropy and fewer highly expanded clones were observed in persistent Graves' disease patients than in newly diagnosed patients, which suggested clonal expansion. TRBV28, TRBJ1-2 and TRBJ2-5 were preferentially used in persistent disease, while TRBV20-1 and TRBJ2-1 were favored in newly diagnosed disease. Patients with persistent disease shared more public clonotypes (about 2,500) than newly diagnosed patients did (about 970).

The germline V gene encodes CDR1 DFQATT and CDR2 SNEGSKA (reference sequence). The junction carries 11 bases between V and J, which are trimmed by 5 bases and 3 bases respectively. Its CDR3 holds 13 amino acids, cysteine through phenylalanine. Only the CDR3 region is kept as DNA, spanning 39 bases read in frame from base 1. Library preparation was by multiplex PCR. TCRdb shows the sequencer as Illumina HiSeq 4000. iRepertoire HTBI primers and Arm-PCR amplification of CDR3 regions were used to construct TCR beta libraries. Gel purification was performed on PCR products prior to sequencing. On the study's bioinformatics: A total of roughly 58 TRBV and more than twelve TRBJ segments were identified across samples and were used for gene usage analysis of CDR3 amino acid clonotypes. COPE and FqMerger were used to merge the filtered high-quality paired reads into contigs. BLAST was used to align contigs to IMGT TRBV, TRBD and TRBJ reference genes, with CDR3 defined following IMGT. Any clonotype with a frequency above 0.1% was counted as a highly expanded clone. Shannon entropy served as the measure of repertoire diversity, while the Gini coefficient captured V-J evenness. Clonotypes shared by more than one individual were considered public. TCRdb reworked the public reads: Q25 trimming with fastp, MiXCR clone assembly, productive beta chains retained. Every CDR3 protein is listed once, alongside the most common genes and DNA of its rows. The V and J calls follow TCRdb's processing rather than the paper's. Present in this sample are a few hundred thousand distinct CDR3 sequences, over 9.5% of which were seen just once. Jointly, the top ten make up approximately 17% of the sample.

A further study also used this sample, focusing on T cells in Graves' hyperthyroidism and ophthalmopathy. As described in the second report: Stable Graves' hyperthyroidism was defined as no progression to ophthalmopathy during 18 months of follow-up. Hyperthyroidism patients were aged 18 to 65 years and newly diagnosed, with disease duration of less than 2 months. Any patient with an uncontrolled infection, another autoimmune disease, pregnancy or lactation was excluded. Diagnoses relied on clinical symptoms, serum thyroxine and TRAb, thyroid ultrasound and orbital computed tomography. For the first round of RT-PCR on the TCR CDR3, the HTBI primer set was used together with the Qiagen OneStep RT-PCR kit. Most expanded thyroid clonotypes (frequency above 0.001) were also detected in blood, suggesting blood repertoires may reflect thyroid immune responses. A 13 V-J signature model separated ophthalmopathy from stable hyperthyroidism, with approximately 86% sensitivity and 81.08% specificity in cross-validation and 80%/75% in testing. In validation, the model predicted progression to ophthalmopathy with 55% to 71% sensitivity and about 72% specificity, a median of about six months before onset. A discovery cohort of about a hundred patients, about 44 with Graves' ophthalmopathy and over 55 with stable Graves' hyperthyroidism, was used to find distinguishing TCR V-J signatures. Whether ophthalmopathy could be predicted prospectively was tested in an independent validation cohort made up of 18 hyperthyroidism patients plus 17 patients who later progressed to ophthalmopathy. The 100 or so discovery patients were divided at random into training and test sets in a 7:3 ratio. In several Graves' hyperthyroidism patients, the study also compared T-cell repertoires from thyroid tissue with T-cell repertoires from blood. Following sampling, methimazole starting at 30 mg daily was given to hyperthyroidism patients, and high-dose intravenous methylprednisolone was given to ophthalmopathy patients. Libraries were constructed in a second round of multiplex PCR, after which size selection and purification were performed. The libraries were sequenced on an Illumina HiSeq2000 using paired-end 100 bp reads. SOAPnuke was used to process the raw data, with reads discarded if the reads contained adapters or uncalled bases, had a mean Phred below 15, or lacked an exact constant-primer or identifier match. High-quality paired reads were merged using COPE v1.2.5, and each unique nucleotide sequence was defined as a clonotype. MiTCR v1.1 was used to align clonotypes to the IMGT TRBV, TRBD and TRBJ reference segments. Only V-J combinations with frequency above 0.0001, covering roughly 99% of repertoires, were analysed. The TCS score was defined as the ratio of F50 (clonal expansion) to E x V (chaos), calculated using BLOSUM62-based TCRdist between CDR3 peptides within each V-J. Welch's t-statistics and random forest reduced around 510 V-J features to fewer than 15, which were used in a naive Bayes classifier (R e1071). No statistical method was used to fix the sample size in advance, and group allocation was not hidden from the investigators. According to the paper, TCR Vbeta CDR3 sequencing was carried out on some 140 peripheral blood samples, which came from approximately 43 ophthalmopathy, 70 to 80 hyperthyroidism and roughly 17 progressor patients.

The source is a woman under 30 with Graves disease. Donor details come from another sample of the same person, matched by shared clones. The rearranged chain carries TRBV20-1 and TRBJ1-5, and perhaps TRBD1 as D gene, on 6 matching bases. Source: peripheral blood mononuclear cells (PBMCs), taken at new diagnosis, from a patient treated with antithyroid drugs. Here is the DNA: TGCAGTGCTTTGGCAGGGGACAATCAGCCCCAGCATTTT. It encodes CSALAGDNQPQHF.